This passage covers 25 T cell receptor beta chains from one sample sequenced in a study of PD-1 blockade in classical Hodgkin lymphoma. Method: immunoSEQ multiplex PCR; TCRdb's copy keeps in-frame clones and lacks some. The sample yields some 110,000 clones, over 85% seen once. Noted time point: cycle 4 day 1 (C4D1), after more than five weeks of nivolumab. All the patients suffered relapse after autologous stem cell transplantation, and brentuximab vedotin exposure differed. The sample consisted of peripheral blood mononuclear cells (PBMCs), taken before the fourth cycle of nivolumab. All receptors come from a human donor with classical Hodgkin lymphoma.

The genes are TRBV30 and TRBJ1-5; D unresolved. Germline-derived CDR1 and CDR2 are GTSNPN and SVGIG (reference sequence). The length of the CDR3 is 16 residues. Between the trimmed V and J ends, which lost 0 bases and 0 bases, there was a span of 12 bases. The DNA for the CDR3 is TGTGCCTGGAGTGTACGATCCGTAAATAGCAATCAGCCCCAGCATTTT. Translating it yields CAWSVRSVNSNQPQHF.

This chain connects TRBV10-2 to TRBJ2-7, with D possibly being TRBD1 or TRBD2 (5 bases each). The CDR3 totals 14 residues. CDR1 is WSHSY and CDR2 is SAAADI in the germline V gene. V was pared by 5 bases and J by 4 bases, with 15 bases between. The CDR3 loop reads CASSNPGGGYEQYF. The CDR3 nucleotides read TGCGCCAGCAGTAATCCGGGTGGGGGATACGAGCAGTACTTC.

V usage is TRBV28 and J usage is TRBJ2-7; 8 bases fit TRBD1. This CDR3 comprises 14 residues. Trimming cost V 2 bases and J 7 bases; bases outside gene matches: 7. Germline loops: CDR1 MDHEN, CDR2 SYDVKM. Written as DNA, the CDR3 is TGTGCCAGCAGTTTACGGCAGGGGGCGCGGGAGCAGTACTTC. Protein sequence: CASSLRQGAREQYF.

The chain is built from TRBV30 and TRBJ2-7; D not certain. Germline-derived CDR1 and CDR2 are GTSNPN and SVGIG (reference sequence). V was pared by 1 base and J by 4 bases, with 11 bases between. This CDR3 spans 13 amino acids. The CDR3 loop reads CAWSGWVGYEQYF. CDR3 in DNA: TGTGCCTGGAGTGGTTGGGTAGGATACGAGCAGTACTTC.

This clone was recorded only once. This chain links TRBV28 with TRBJ2-7, with TRBD2 matching over 11 bases. Germline CDR1 and CDR2: MDHEN and SYDVKM. The CDR3 spans 15 residues. V gave up 10 bases and J gave up 3 bases; unmatched junction bases: 11. The CDR3 DNA follows: TGTGCCACCGAGGTAGGGACTAGCGGAAACTACGAGCAGTACTTC. It codes for CATEVGTSGNYEQYF. Drawing the rest from reference TRBV28 and TRBJ2-7, the complete variable domain is DVKVTQSSRYLVKRTGEKVFLECVQDMDHENMFWYRQDPGLGLRLIYFSYDVKMKEKGDIPEGYSVSREKKERFSLILESASTNQTSMYLCATEVGTSGNYEQYFGPGTRLTVT.

The rearrangement uses TRBV7-2 and TRBJ1-3, with 8 nucleotides matching TRBD1. The germline V gene encodes CDR1 SGHTA and CDR2 FQGNSA. Unmatched junction bases numbered 3, after V lost 0 bases and J lost 5 bases. The CDR3 extends over 15 amino acids. In nucleotides, the CDR3 is TGTGCCAGCAGCTTAGCGACAGGGGCGCGAAACACCATATATTTT. Its translation is CASSLATGARNTIYF. The variable domain in full, completed from reference TRBV7-2 and TRBJ1-3, reads GAGVSQSPSNKVTEKGKDVELRCDPISGHTALYWYRQSLGQGLEFLIYFQGNSAPDKSGLPSDRFSAERTGGSVSTLTIQRTQQEDSAVYLCASSLATGARNTIYFGEGSWLTVV.

Here the CDR3 reads CSVEAWDLDTQYF. For the CDR3, the DNA is TGCAGCGTTGAAGCTTGGGACTTAGATACGCAGTATTTT. The V and J genes are TRBV29-1 and TRBJ2-3; D is perhaps TRBD2 (6 bases). V gave up 1 base and J gave up 5 bases, with 10 bases separating them. The germline CDR1 and CDR2 sequences are SQVTM and ANQGSEA. The CDR3 totals 13 residues.

The gene calls are TRBV30 and TRBJ2-1, with 11 positions matching TRBD2. After removal of 8 bases from V and 10 bases from J, the junction contained 4 bases not matched to a gene. This CDR3 is built from 11 residues. The germline gives CDR1 GTSNPN, CDR2 SVGIG (reference sequence). CDR3 sequence (DNA): TGTGCCCAGACTAGCGGGGCCGAGCAGTTCTTC. Translated, it gives CAQTSGAEQFF.

This chain joins TRBV7-2 and TRBJ1-3; the D gene is possibly TRBD1 (5 bases). Germline lookup yields CDR1 SGHTA and CDR2 FQGNSA. CDR3 length: 16 residues. The V gene lost 5 bases and the J gene lost 0 bases, with 14 bases spanning the gap. In DNA form, the CDR3 reads TGTGCCAGCAGCCCGCAGGGACCCAACTCTGGAAACACCATATATTTT. Translating it yields CASSPQGPNSGNTIYF.

The chain has TRBV7-2 and TRBJ1-5, with D possibly TRBD1 on 6 matching bases. V lost 0 bases, J lost 3 bases, and 15 bases lay in between. There are 17 residues in the CDR3. Looked up from germline, CDR1 is SGHTA and CDR2 is FQGNSA. The CDR3 spells CASSLAGGAGVNQPQHF. The CDR3 region has the DNA TGTGCCAGCAGCTTAGCCGGTGGGGCAGGGGTCAATCAGCCCCAGCATTTT.

The gene calls are TRBV27 and TRBJ2-3; 7 bases match TRBD2. V lost 5 bases to trimming and J lost 6 bases; unmatched junction nucleotides: 11. The length of the CDR3 is 15 residues. Germline V CDR1 and CDR2: MNHEY, SMNVEV (reference sequence). CDR3 sequence reads: CASSPLAGAGDTQYF. DNA for the CDR3: TGTGCCAGCAGTCCCCTCGCGGGAGCGGGTGATACGCAGTATTTT.

This clone was counted once. The V and J genes are TRBV6-5 and TRBJ2-7; 7 bases line up with TRBD1. V was pared by 7 bases and J by 5 bases, with 5 bases of the junction left unmatched. The CDR3 is made up of 12 amino acids. Germline V CDR1 and CDR2: MNHEY, SVGAGI. The CDR3 sequence is CASTQGSHEQYF. The DNA of the CDR3 is TGTGCCAGCACACAGGGGAGCCACGAGCAGTACTTC.

The chain combines TRBV29-1 with TRBJ1-2, with D possibly being TRBD1 (6 bases). The CDR3 is made up of 15 amino acids. V gave up 6 bases and J gave up 4 bases, with 21 bases separating them. Germline V CDR1 and CDR2: SQVTM, ANQGSEA. The chain's CDR3 is CSVPFRTARSYGYTF. Written as DNA, the CDR3 is TGCAGCGTGCCCTTTAGGACAGCCCGTAGCTATGGCTACACCTTC.

The chain uses TRBV7-2 and TRBJ2-3; 7 bases match TRBD2. J gave up 3 bases and V 11 bases, and 8 bases lay outside the gene matches. Germline CDR1 and CDR2: SGHTA and FQGNSA. The CDR3 is 13 amino acids. The CDR3 reads CAGGTRGTDTQYF. DNA for the CDR3: TGTGCCGGGGGGACGCGGGGGACAGATACGCAGTATTTT. Full variable domain (rest looked up from reference TRBV7-2 and TRBJ2-3): GAGVSQSPSNKVTEKGKDVELRCDPISGHTALYWYRQSLGQGLEFLIYFQGNSAPDKSGLPSDRFSAERTGGSVSTLTIQRTQQEDSAVYLCAGGTRGTDTQYFGPGTRLTVL.

The chain uses TRBV19 and TRBJ2-1; 8 positions match TRBD1. The CDR3 is 15 amino acids. In germline, CDR1 is LNHDA, CDR2 SQIVND (reference sequence). V lost 4 bases and J lost 4; bases outside the gene matches: 6. The CDR3 DNA sequence: TGTGCCAGTAGTACCAGGGGGCCTCCTTACAATGAGCAGTTCTTC. As protein: CASSTRGPPYNEQFF. The variable domain in full, completed from reference TRBV19 and TRBJ2-1, reads DGGITQSPKYLFRKEGQNVTLSCEQNLNHDAMYWYRQDPGQGLRLIYYSQIVNDFQKGDIAEGYSVSREKKESFPLTVTSAQKNPTAFYLCASSTRGPPYNEQFFGPGTRLTVL.

CDR3 coding DNA: TGTGCCAGTAGTATGACGCGAACTAATGAAAAACTGTTTTTT. This codes for CASSMTRTNEKLFF. The genes are TRBV19 and TRBJ1-4, with D hard to call. Germline values: CDR1 LNHDA, CDR2 SQIVND (reference sequence). The CDR3 totals 14 residues. V shed 3 bases and J shed 1 base, with 6 bases lying between them.

The genes are TRBV19 and TRBJ2-1; 10 bases are shared with TRBD2. The germline CDR1 and CDR2 sequences are LNHDA and SQIVND (reference sequence). The V gene end was trimmed by 3 bases and the J gene end by 8 bases; junction bases not matched to a gene: 7. This CDR3 contains 15 residues. DNA of the CDR3: TGTGCCAGTAGTATGGGGGCTAGCGGGAGCGATGAGCAGTTCTTC. Its translation: CASSMGASGSDEQFF.

Only one count was recorded for this clone. The CDR3 here is CASSQEVKNTEAFF. As DNA, the CDR3 is TGTGCCAGCAGCCAAGAGGTCAAGAACACTGAAGCTTTCTTT. This chain uses TRBV4-2 with TRBJ1-1; no firm D call. The CDR3 runs to 14 residues. CDR1 and CDR2 from the germline V gene are LGHNA and YNFKEQ. V was clipped by 0 bases and J by 1 base, with 6 bases between them.

The rearrangement links TRBV27 to TRBJ1-1, with 8 positions matching TRBD1. Germline values: CDR1 MNHEY, CDR2 SMNVEV (reference sequence). The junction had 6 bases not matched to a gene; V was cut back by 6 bases and J by 3 bases. This CDR3 contains 14 residues. DNA for the CDR3: TGTGCCAGCAGAAGACAGGGGCCTTACACTGAAGCTTTCTTT. The encoded protein is CASRRQGPYTEAFF.

This clone has only one observation. The chain uses TRBV27 and TRBJ2-1; maybe TRBD1 (6 bases). Germline lookup yields CDR1 MNHEY and CDR2 SMNVEV (reference sequence). V was shortened by 0 bases and J by 3 bases, with 15 bases between the two germline ends. The CDR3 covers 17 residues. The CDR3 DNA sequence: TGTGCCAGCAGTTTATCTGGTTTTGGGGGCAGCTACAATGAGCAGTTCTTC. As protein: CASSLSGFGGSYNEQFF.

This chain connects TRBV2 to TRBJ2-7; 8 bases map to TRBD1. The V gene end was trimmed by 5 bases and the J gene end by 0 bases; junction bases not matched to a gene: 12. CDR1 SNHLY and CDR2 FYNNEI come from the germline V gene. The CDR3 runs 17 residues. The CDR3 region has the DNA TGTGCCAGCAGTAAACTCAGGACAGGGAGGAGCTCCTACGAGCAGTACTTC. Its translation is CASSKLRTGRSSYEQYF.

The rearrangement joins TRBV10-1 to TRBJ2-3; 9 bases map to TRBD2. V dropped 2 bases and J dropped 0; count of bases not matched to a gene: 12. Germline V CDR1 and CDR2: WNHNN, SYGVQD (reference sequence). This CDR3 comprises 19 residues. CDR3 sequence (DNA): TGCGCCAGCAGTGAGCCTGGGTTAGCGGGAGAGACTAGCACAGATACGCAGTATTTT. It yields the protein CASSEPGLAGETSTDTQYF.

The chain is built from TRBV7-2 and TRBJ2-1, with 9 bases aligning to TRBD2. The germline V gene has CDR1 SGHTA and CDR2 FQGNSA. The CDR3 length is 17 residues. Trimming at V came to 0 bases and at J to 12 bases, leaving 15 bases not matched to a gene. CDR3 in DNA: TGTGCCAGCAGCTTAGCGCAACGTCTAGCGGGAACCGTTTTGCAGTTCTTC. This translates into CASSLAQRLAGTVLQFF.

V and J are TRBV4-3 and TRBJ2-3; D could derive from TRBD1 or TRBD2 (5 bases each). Germline V lookup: CDR1 LGHNA, CDR2 YSLEER. There are 18 residues in the CDR3. Between the trimmed V and J ends, which lost 0 bases and 3 bases, there was a span of 19 bases. In nucleotides, the CDR3 is TGCGCCAGCAGCCAAGATTATGGTAGACAGAGGGAAACAGATACGCAGTATTTT. Its translation is CASSQDYGRQRETDTQYF.

This clone showed up just once. The rearrangement uses TRBV19 and TRBJ2-6; perhaps TRBD2 as D (6 bases). Trimming cost V 2 bases and J 3 bases, with 14 bases left between them. The CDR3 totals 17 residues. From germline, CDR1 is LNHDA and CDR2 SQIVND (reference sequence). The CDR3 coding sequence is TGTGCCAGTAGTATATGGGGCGGGGTTGATGGGGCCAACGTCCTGACTTTC. This translates into CASSIWGGVDGANVLTF.